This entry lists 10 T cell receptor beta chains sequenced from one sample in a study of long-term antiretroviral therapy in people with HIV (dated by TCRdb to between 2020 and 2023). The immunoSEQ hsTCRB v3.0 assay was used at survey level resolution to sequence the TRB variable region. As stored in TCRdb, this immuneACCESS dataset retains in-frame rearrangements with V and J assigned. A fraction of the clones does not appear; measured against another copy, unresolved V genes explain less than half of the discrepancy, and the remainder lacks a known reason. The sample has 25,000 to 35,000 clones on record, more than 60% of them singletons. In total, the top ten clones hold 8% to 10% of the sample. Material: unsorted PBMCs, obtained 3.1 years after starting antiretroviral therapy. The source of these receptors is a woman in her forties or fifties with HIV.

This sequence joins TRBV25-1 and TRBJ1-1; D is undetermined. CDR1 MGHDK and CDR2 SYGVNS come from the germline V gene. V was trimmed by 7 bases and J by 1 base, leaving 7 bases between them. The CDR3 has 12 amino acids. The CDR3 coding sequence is TGTGCCAGCATTGACTGGAACACTGAAGCTTTCTTT. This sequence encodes CASIDWNTEAFF.

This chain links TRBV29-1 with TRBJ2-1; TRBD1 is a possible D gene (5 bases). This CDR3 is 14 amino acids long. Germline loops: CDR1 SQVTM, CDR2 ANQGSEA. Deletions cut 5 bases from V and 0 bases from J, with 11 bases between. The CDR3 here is CSVKGASSYNEQFF. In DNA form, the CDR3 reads TGCAGCGTTAAAGGGGCAAGCTCCTACAATGAGCAGTTCTTC.

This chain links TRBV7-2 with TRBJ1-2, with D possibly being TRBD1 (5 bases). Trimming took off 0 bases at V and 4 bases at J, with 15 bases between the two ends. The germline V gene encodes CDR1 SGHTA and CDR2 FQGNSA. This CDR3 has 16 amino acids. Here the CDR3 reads CASSLAPRESGYGYTF. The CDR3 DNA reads TGTGCCAGCAGCTTAGCGCCCAGGGAGTCGGGCTATGGCTACACCTTC. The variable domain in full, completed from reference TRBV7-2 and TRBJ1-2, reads GAGVSQSPSNKVTEKGKDVELRCDPISGHTALYWYRQSLGQGLEFLIYFQGNSAPDKSGLPSDRFSAERTGGSVSTLTIQRTQQEDSAVYLCASSLAPRESGYGYTFGSGTRLTVV.

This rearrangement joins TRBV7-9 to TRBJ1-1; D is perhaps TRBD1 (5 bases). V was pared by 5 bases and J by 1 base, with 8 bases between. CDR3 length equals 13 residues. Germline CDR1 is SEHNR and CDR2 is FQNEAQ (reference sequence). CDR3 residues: CASSTGTNTEAFF. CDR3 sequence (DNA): TGTGCCAGCAGCACCGGGACGAACACTGAAGCTTTCTTT.

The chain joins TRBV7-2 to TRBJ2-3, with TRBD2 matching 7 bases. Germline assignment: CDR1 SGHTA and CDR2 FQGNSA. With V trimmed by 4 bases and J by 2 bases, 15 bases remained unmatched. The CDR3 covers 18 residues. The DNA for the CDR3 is TGTGCCAGCAGCTCTCCCCACGGGGCGGGGGTGATCACAGATACGCAGTATTTT. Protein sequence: CASSSPHGAGVITDTQYF.

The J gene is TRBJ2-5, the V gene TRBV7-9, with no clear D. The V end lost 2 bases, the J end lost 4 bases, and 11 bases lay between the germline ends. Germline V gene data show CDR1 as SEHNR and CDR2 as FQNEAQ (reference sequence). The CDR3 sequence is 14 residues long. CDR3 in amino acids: CASSLSPALETQYF. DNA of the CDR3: TGTGCCAGCAGCTTATCCCCAGCTCTAGAGACCCAGTACTTC.

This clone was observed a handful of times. The CDR3 loop reads CAWSVAGFGNTIYF. The CDR3 nucleotides are TGTGCCTGGAGTGTTGCCGGGTTCGGAAACACCATATATTTT. This chain connects TRBV30 to TRBJ1-3; D ambiguous. The CDR3 contains 14 residues. V lost 0 bases, J lost 4 bases, and 10 bases lay in between. CDR1 is GTSNPN, CDR2 SVGIG, per germline (reference sequence). Combining the CDR3 with reference TRBV30 and TRBJ1-3 gives the whole variable domain SQTIHQWPATLVQPVGSPLSLECTVEGTSNPNLYWYRQAAGRGLQLLFYSVGIGQISSEVPQNLSASRPQDRQFILSSKKLLLSDSGFYLCAWSVAGFGNTIYFGEGSWLTVV.

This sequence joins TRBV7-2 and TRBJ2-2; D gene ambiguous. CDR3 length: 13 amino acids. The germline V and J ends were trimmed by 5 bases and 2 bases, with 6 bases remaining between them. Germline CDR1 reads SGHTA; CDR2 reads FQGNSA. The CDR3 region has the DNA TGTGCCAGCAGCGCAACAAACACCGGGGAGCTGTTTTTT. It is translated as CASSATNTGELFF.

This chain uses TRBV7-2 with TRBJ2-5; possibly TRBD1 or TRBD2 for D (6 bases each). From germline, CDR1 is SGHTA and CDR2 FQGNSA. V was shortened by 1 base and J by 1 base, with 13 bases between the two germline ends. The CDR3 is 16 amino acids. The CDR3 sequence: CASSLVGGTLQETQYF. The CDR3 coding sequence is TGTGCCAGCAGCTTAGTAGGGGGGACTCTCCAAGAGACCCAGTACTTC.

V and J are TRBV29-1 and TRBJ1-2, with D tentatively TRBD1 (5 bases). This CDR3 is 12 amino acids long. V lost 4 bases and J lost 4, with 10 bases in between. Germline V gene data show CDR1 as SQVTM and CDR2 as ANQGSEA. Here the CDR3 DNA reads TGCAGCGTTGTCCAGGGTTCCTATGGCTACACCTTC. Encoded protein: CSVVQGSYGYTF.